This T cell receptor (beta chain) came from a study of shared T cell receptors in the human thymus. The CDR3 totals 18 residues. Trimming cost V 3 bases and J 4 bases, with 22 bases left between them. Per the germline V gene, CDR1 is GTSNPN and CDR2 is SVGIG (reference sequence). Sequencing used immunoSEQ multiplex PCR; TCRdb keeps in-frame clones, though not all of them. The sample records about 380,000 clones, more than 85% being singletons. The sequence was collected from a human donor. Source material: thymocytes. The chain links TRBV30 to TRBJ2-6; D could derive from TRBD1 or TRBD2 (5 bases each). CDR3 residues: CAWSPGGKRVSGANVLTF. In nucleotides, the CDR3 is TGTGCCTGGAGCCCTGGGGGAAAAAGGGTATCGGGGGCCAACGTCCTGACTTTC.